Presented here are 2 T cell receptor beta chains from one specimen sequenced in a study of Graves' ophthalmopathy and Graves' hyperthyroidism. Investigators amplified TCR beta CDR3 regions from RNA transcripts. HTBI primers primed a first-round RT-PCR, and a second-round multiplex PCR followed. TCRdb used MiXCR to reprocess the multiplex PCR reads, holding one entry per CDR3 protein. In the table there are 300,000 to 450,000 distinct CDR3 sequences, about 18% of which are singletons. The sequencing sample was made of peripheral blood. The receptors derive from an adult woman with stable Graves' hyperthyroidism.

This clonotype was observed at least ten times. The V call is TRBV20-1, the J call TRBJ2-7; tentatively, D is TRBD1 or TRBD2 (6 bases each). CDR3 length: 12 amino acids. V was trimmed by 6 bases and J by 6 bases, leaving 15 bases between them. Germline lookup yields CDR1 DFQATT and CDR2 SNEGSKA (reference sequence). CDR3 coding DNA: TGCAGTGCCGGGGGCAGGGTTGGCGAGCAGTACTTC. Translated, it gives CSAGGRVGEQYF.

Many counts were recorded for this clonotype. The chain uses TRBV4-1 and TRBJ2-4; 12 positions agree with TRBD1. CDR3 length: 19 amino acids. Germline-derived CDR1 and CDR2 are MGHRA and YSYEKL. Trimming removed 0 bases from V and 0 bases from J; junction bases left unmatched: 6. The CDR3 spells CASSQEGQGASGAKNIQYF. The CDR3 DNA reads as TGCGCCAGCAGCCAAGAGGGACAGGGGGCAAGTGGAGCCAAAAACATTCAGTACTTC.